The present T cell receptor (beta chain) was sequenced within a study of cytomegalovirus exposure and HLA in healthy donors. The CDR3 contains 14 residues. The V gene's germline CDR1 is SNHLY and CDR2 FYNNEI. J lost 5 bases, V lost 4 bases, and 3 bases had no gene match. Vbeta (60) and Jbeta (13) primers were used in the PCR. TCRdb keeps only in-frame clones here, not all; method: immunoSEQ multiplex PCR. The sample includes around 90,000 clones, roughly two thirds seen only once; the top ten take over 2%. The source of this sequence is a human donor in good health. The chain has TRBV2 and TRBJ1-1, with 11 bases matching TRBD1. The sample comprised PBMCs. CDR3 amino acids: CASSVDRGHTEAFF. As DNA, the CDR3 is TGTGCCAGCAGTGTGGACAGGGGGCATACTGAAGCTTTCTTT.